Listed here are 10 T cell receptor beta chains from one sample, sequenced in a study of blood T cell repertoires in COVID-19. Sequencing was performed with immunoSEQ multiplex PCR; in TCRdb, only in-frame clones are kept and a portion is missing. The sample contains 150,000 to 200,000 clones, approximately 80% of which appear only once. The sample taken for sequencing was PBMCs or T cells enriched from blood (not recorded which). The receptors come from a man aged 50-60 years who had recovered from COVID-19.

The rearrangement links TRBV7-3 to TRBJ2-3, with 8 bases aligning to TRBD2. V lost 3 bases to trimming and J lost 4 bases; unmatched junction nucleotides: 6. The V gene's germline CDR1 is SGHTA and CDR2 FQGTGA. The CDR3 runs to 15 residues. The CDR3 sequence is CASSLLSGAADTQYF. As DNA, the CDR3 is TGTGCCAGCAGCTTGCTTAGCGGGGCGGCAGATACGCAGTATTTT.

Only one count was recorded for this clone. The rearrangement uses TRBV19 and TRBJ2-3; TRBD2 might be the D (5 bases). CDR3 length: 15 amino acids. Germline CDR1 LNHDA, CDR2 SQIVND (reference sequence). The V end lost 9 bases, the J end lost 3 bases, and 19 bases lay between the germline ends. CDR3 in amino acids: CASQSGRGGTDTQYF. DNA of the CDR3: TGTGCCAGCCAATCCGGACGGGGTGGTACAGATACGCAGTATTTT.

The chain uses TRBV6-2 or TRBV6-3 and TRBJ2-3, with 11 bases matching TRBD2. The V and J ends lost 6 bases and 2 bases, in that order; junction bases with no gene match: 13. There are 18 residues in the CDR3. CDR1 is MNHEY and CDR2 is SVGEGT in the germline V gene. The CDR3 DNA is TGTGCCAGCAGCAAATTCGCCGGGACTAGCGGTTCCACAGATACGCAGTATTTT. Its translation is CASSKFAGTSGSTDTQYF.

The rearrangement links TRBV28 to TRBJ2-5; 8 bases fit TRBD2. The CDR3 length is 13 residues. Germline trimming cut 5 bases from V and 3 bases from J; bases unmatched to any gene: 2. The germline V gene encodes CDR1 MDHEN and CDR2 SYDVKM. The CDR3 region has the DNA TGTGCCAGCAGTACCGGGGGGGAAGAGACCCAGTACTTC. As protein: CASSTGGEETQYF.

The chain joins TRBV29-1 to TRBJ2-7; a weak D match, TRBD1 (6 bases). Germline V CDR1 and CDR2: SQVTM, ANQGSEA. The CDR3 totals 12 residues. V was shortened by 5 bases and J by 1 base, with 9 bases between the two germline ends. CDR3 sequence (DNA): TGCAGCGTTCAGAGGGGGTCCTACGAGCAGTACTTC. It codes for CSVQRGSYEQYF.

The V and J genes are TRBV29-1 and TRBJ2-1; 7 bases fit TRBD1. J was trimmed by 6 bases and V by 7 bases; bases with no gene match: 6. The germline V gene has CDR1 SQVTM and CDR2 ANQGSEA. The CDR3 spans 12 residues. The CDR3 here is CSDRQGVNEQFF. DNA of the CDR3: TGCAGCGATAGGCAGGGGGTCAATGAGCAGTTCTTC.

This rearrangement joins TRBV28 to TRBJ2-5; 7 bases line up with TRBD1. The V segment lost 5 bases and the J segment 5 bases; nucleotides outside the gene matches: 2. The CDR3 covers 12 residues. The germline CDR1 and CDR2 sequences are MDHEN and SYDVKM. CDR3 nucleotide sequence: TGTGCCAGCAGTCCGACAGGGGAGACCCAGTACTTC. Translation: CASSPTGETQYF. Supplemented by reference TRBV28 and TRBJ2-5, the full variable domain reads DVKVTQSSRYLVKRTGEKVFLECVQDMDHENMFWYRQDPGLGLRLIYFSYDVKMKEKGDIPEGYSVSREKKERFSLILESASTNQTSMYLCASSPTGETQYFGPGTRLLVL.

The CDR3 DNA reads TGTGCCAGCAGCCAGGGGACAACGAACACCGGGGAGCTGTTTTTT. The encoded protein is CASSQGTTNTGELFF. This rearrangement joins TRBV11-2 to TRBJ2-2; weak D call: TRBD1 (6 bases). Per germline, CDR1 SGHAT and CDR2 FQNNGV. The V end was cut by 5 bases, the J end by 0 bases, with 10 bases between. This CDR3 contains 15 residues.

In its sample, this clone was seen a few times. The V gene is TRBV6-5, the J gene TRBJ2-2; the D is unclear. V lost 3 bases and J lost 1, with 12 bases in between. Germline CDR1 and CDR2: MNHEY and SVGAGI. The CDR3 totals 16 residues. CDR3 sequence: CASSYDMGWNTGELFF. The CDR3 DNA is TGTGCCAGCAGTTATGACATGGGCTGGAACACCGGGGAGCTGTTTTTT.

The genes are TRBV5-5 and TRBJ1-3, with D possibly being TRBD1 (5 bases). The CDR3 is 17 residues long. The V gene's germline CDR1 is SGHKS and CDR2 YYEKEE (reference sequence). V dropped 1 base and J dropped 0 bases, with 14 bases sitting between them. This chain's CDR3 is CASSLYTDSFSGNTIYF. CDR3 DNA: TGTGCCAGCAGCTTGTATACCGACAGTTTCTCTGGAAACACCATATATTTT.